This TCR beta chain was obtained from a study of post-analysis software for immune sequencing data. Study in general: Relapsing-remitting, secondary progressive and progressive-relapsing forms made up the multiple sclerosis disease courses.

Whole-study findings and limits: In patients, TRBV5-6, TRBV5-1 and TRBV20-1 belonged to roughly 5 TRBV segments found more frequently than in controls. By F measure, samples from a shared preparation batch strongly co-clustered. There was significantly lower normalized Chao1 diversity in multiple sclerosis patients than in controls.

The CDR3 spans 16 residues. From germline, CDR1 is SGHKS and CDR2 YYEKEE (reference sequence). The V and J ends lost 0 bases and 4 bases respectively, with 17 bases between them. Prepared TCR beta cDNA libraries contained unique molecular identifiers. Once about 0.95 to 10 million T cells were used, 400,000 to 550,000 cDNA molecules resulted. TCRdb re-derived calls from the PCR reads in MiXCR, one entry per CDR3 protein. The sample yields about half a million distinct CDR3 sequences, roughly 34% seen once. On this clonotype: Its cognate antigen is unknown.

The sequenced sample consisted of blood. This sequence originates from a girl aged 2 to 17 with multiple sclerosis. This rearrangement joins TRBV5-5 to TRBJ2-7; D is possibly TRBD1 (6 bases). The CDR3 DNA reads TGTGCCAGCAGCTTGGCTCGGGCAGGGGCATATTACGAGCAGTACTTC. Translated, it gives CASSLARAGAYYEQYF.